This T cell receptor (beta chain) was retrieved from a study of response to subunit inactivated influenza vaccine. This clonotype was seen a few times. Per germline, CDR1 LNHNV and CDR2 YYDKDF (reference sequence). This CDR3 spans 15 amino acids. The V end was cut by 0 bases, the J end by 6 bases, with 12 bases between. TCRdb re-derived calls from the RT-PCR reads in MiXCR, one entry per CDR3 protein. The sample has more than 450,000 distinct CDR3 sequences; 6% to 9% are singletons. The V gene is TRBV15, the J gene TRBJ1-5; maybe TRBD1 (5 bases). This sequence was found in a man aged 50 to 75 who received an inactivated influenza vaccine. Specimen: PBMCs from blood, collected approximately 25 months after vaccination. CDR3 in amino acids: CATSRDTGNGQPQHF. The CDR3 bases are TGTGCCACCAGCAGAGACACAGGAAACGGTCAGCCCCAGCATTTT.